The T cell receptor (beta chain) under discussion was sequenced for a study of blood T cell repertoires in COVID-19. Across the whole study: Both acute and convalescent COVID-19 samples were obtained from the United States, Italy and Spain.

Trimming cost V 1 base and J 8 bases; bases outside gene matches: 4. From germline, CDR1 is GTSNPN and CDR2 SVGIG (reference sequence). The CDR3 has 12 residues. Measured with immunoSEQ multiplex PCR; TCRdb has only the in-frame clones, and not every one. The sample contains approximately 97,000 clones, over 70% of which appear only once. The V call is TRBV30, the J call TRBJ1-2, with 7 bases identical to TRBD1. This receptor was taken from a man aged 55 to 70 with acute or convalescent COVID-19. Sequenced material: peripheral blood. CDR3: CAWSGQGRGYTF. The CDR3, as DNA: TGTGCCTGGAGTGGACAGGGACGGGGCTACACCTTC.